Below, 32 T cell receptor beta chains from the same sample are listed, as sequenced in a study of blood T cells in healthy people across ages. PCR was performed a second time for 7 to 11 cycles using a sample-barcoded 5' primer and a J-beta primer mix. TCRdb reprocessed the 5' RACE reads via MiXCR and lists one record per CDR3 protein. The table shows 1.5 million to 2 million distinct CDR3 sequences, with about 39% occurring only once. The source material was blood. These TCRs come from a human donor in good health.

The chain is built from TRBV29-1 and TRBJ2-1; D remains ambiguous. CDR1 SQVTM and CDR2 ANQGSEA come from the germline V gene. Trimming took off 1 base at V and 2 bases at J, with 12 bases between the two ends. The CDR3 has 15 amino acids. CDR3 protein: CSVEGRRRPYNEQFF. CDR3 in DNA: TGCAGCGTTGAAGGAAGACGGAGACCCTACAATGAGCAGTTCTTC.

This clonotype was counted a few times. A read error may be the cause here, since a much bigger clone is one base away. The chain uses TRBV7-2 and TRBJ2-7, with TRBD1 as a possible D gene (6 bases). From germline, CDR1 is SGHTA and CDR2 FQGNSA. V was cut by 5 bases and J by 5 bases, with 10 bases left in between. The CDR3 is 12 residues long. The CDR3 region has the DNA TGTGCCAGCAGCGCACAGGGCCACGAGCAGTACTTC. Translating gives CASSAQGHEQYF.

The chain has TRBV4-2 and TRBJ1-1, with a possible D match to TRBD1 (5 bases). Germline V CDR1 and CDR2: LGHNA, YNFKEQ. This CDR3 has 15 residues. V was cut by 0 bases and J by 2 bases, with 10 bases left in between. CDR3 loop: CASSQDPGGNTEAFF. The CDR3 region has the DNA TGTGCCAGCAGCCAAGATCCGGGGGGAAACACTGAAGCTTTCTTT.

The chain uses TRBV24-1 and TRBJ2-7; TRBD2 matches 8 bases. V was pared by 2 bases and J by 4 bases, with 0 bases of the junction left unmatched. This CDR3 comprises 13 residues. Germline loops: CDR1 KGHDR, CDR2 SFDVKD. Here the CDR3 reads CATSDSSGYEQYF. In DNA form, the CDR3 reads TGTGCCACCAGTGATTCTAGCGGGTACGAGCAGTACTTC.

V is TRBV28 and J is TRBJ2-5; TRBD2 matches at 8 bases. The CDR3 length is 15 residues. Trimming cost V 6 bases and J 5 bases; bases outside gene matches: 11. CDR1 MDHEN and CDR2 SYDVKM come from the germline V gene. The CDR3 loop is CASRYKGLEGETQYF. In DNA form, the CDR3 reads TGTGCCAGCAGATATAAGGGACTAGAGGGCGAGACCCAGTACTTC.

The chain joins TRBV12-3 or TRBV12-4 to TRBJ2-7, with D possibly called TRBD1 or TRBD2 (5 bases each). This CDR3 region has 12 residues. Trimming removed 8 bases from V and 6 bases from J, with 14 bases in between. CDR3 sequence: CASGLRVAEQYF. DNA of the CDR3: TGTGCCAGCGGACTCAGGGTGGCCGAGCAGTACTTC.

The chain uses TRBV7-9 and TRBJ2-7; TRBD1 might be the D (6 bases). V lost 3 bases, J lost 4 bases, and 19 bases lay in between. CDR1 is SEHNR, CDR2 FQNEAQ, per germline (reference sequence). CDR3 size: 16 residues. CDR3 loop: CASSLTTGTSSYEQYF. The DNA for the CDR3 is TGTGCCAGCAGCTTGACAACCGGGACATCAAGTTACGAGCAGTACTTC.

This chain links TRBV18 with TRBJ2-7; the D gene is possibly TRBD1 (5 bases). This CDR3 contains 13 residues. The germline CDR1 and CDR2 sequences are KGHSH and LQKENI. Trimming left V 8 bases short and J 2 bases short, with 13 bases between. DNA for the CDR3: TGTGCCAGCGCCGATGACAGCCCCTACGAGCAGTACTTC. Its protein is CASADDSPYEQYF.

This clonotype has just a few counts. The DNA for the CDR3 is TGCAGCTCTTTGATGCCAGATACGCAGTATTTT. Protein sequence: CSSLMPDTQYF. The rearrangement joins TRBV29-1 to TRBJ2-3; D unclear. Germline V gene sequence: CDR1 SQVTM, CDR2 ANQGSEA. This CDR3 contains 11 residues. The germline V and J ends were trimmed by 8 bases and 4 bases, with 10 bases remaining between them.

This clonotype was seen a handful of times. At one end the junction does not follow the germline gene, possibly because of a read error. This rearrangement joins TRBV5-1 to TRBJ1-5; D gene unclear. This CDR3 is built from 13 residues. Germline V gives CDR1 SGHRS, CDR2 YFSETQ. The CDR3 sequence is CASSLDDNQPQHF. As DNA, the CDR3 is TGCGCCAGTAGCTTGGACGATAATCAGCCCCAGCATTTT.

This sequence joins TRBV28 and TRBJ2-7; D ambiguous. Germline CDR1 MDHEN, CDR2 SYDVKM. Trimming took off 2 bases at V and 4 bases at J, with 12 bases between the two ends. The length of the CDR3 is 14 residues. CDR3: CASSLQENRYEQYF. Written as DNA, the CDR3 is TGTGCCAGCAGTTTACAAGAGAATCGGTACGAGCAGTACTTC.

This clonotype was found a few times. The chain has TRBV24-1 and TRBJ2-1; D gene ambiguous. Germline loops: CDR1 KGHDR, CDR2 SFDVKD. The CDR3 has 13 amino acids. Deletions cut 5 bases from V and 5 bases from J, with 9 bases between. The CDR3 sequence is CATSGRIDNEQFF. The DNA of the CDR3 is TGTGCCACCAGTGGGCGAATCGACAATGAGCAGTTCTTC.

This clonotype was seen only once. V gene TRBV2 combines with J gene TRBJ2-3, with D perhaps being TRBD1 or TRBD2 (5 bases each). The V gene's germline CDR1 is SNHLY and CDR2 FYNNEI. There are 14 residues in the CDR3. V lost 7 bases, J lost 2 bases, and 13 bases lay in between. The CDR3 loop reads CASMRGSYTDTQYF. The CDR3 DNA is TGTGCCAGCATGAGGGGTTCCTACACAGATACGCAGTATTTT.

The rearrangement links TRBV24-1 to TRBJ2-7; possibly TRBD1 for D (6 bases). The CDR3 is 14 amino acids. Trimming stripped 3 bases from V and 5 bases from J, with 13 bases between. The germline gives CDR1 KGHDR, CDR2 SFDVKD. The CDR3 sequence is CATSDGTSLHEQYF. Here the CDR3 DNA reads TGTGCCACCAGTGATGGGACAAGTCTCCACGAGCAGTACTTC.

This clonotype was recorded a few times. CDR3 nucleotide sequence: TGTGCCAGCAGCCCTTGGACTAGCGGGGTCACCTCTGGGGCCAACGTCCTGACTTTC. It codes for CASSPWTSGVTSGANVLTF. The chain recombines TRBV7-6 with TRBJ2-6, with 12 positions matching TRBD2. In germline, CDR1 is SGHVS, CDR2 FNYEAQ. This CDR3 spans 19 amino acids. Trimming at V came to 5 bases and at J to 0 bases, leaving 8 bases not matched to a gene.

The chain joins TRBV18 to TRBJ2-1, with D perhaps matching TRBD2 (7 bases). This CDR3 is built from 16 residues. Trimming took 0 bases from V and 2 from J, leaving 11 bases between them. Germline CDR1 KGHSH, CDR2 LQKENI. CDR3 residues: CASSPPGGAAYNEQFF. The CDR3 bases are TGTGCCAGCTCACCACCGGGGGGGGCAGCCTACAATGAGCAGTTCTTC.

This chain links TRBV2 with TRBJ2-5; 7 positions agree with TRBD1. With 8 bases clipped from V and 1 base from J, the junction kept 4 bases outside the gene matches. The CDR3 is 13 amino acids. Germline CDR1 and CDR2: SNHLY and FYNNEI. The DNA for the CDR3 is TGTGCCAGCGGGGGACAGACCCAAGAGACCCAGTACTTC. Translated, it gives CASGGQTQETQYF.

This clonotype was seen only a few times. V and J are TRBV29-1 and TRBJ1-1, with 9 bases that match TRBD1. V gave up 0 bases and J gave up 0 bases; unmatched junction bases: 5. Germline V gene sequence: CDR1 SQVTM, CDR2 ANQGSEA. CDR3 size: 16 residues. CDR3 DNA: TGCAGCGTTGAAGATGAAACAGGGGGCCTGAACACTGAAGCTTTCTTT. Residues: CSVEDETGGLNTEAFF.

There are a few counts of this clonotype. The DNA is left out, because the CDR3 cannot be placed on it with certainty; the CDR3 is given as TCRdb lists it. V gene TRBV11-2 combines with J gene TRBJ2-5; the table calls TRBD1, which could not be checked here. Both ends counted, the CDR3 spans 16 residues. Germline V gene sequence: CDR1 SGHAT, CDR2 FQNNGV. The CDR3: CASSLDSGQGWETQYF.

The chain recombines TRBV29-1 with TRBJ1-5; 9 bases fit TRBD1. With 6 bases clipped from V and 3 bases from J, the junction kept 3 bases outside the gene matches. The CDR3 length is 13 residues. Germline values: CDR1 SQVTM, CDR2 ANQGSEA. The chain's CDR3 is CSVGQGTNQPQHF. The DNA for the CDR3 is TGCAGCGTGGGACAGGGTACCAATCAGCCCCAGCATTTT.

The chain is built from TRBV20-1 and TRBJ1-2, with 7 bases matching TRBD1. From germline, CDR1 is DFQATT and CDR2 SNEGSKA (reference sequence). The CDR3 is made up of 13 amino acids. After removal of 7 bases from V and 4 bases from J, the junction contained 9 bases not matched to a gene. Written as DNA, the CDR3 is TGCAGTGTTTCGACAGGGACTAGCTATGGCTACACCTTC. Protein sequence: CSVSTGTSYGYTF.

There are a few counts of this clonotype. The chain joins TRBV7-9 to TRBJ2-7; D unclear. Trimming took off 5 bases at V and 2 bases at J, with 13 bases between the two ends. Germline-derived CDR1 and CDR2 are SEHNR and FQNEAQ (reference sequence). CDR3 length equals 14 residues. The CDR3 spells CASSPRERTYEQYF. Written as DNA, the CDR3 is TGTGCCAGCAGCCCCCGTGAGCGCACCTACGAGCAGTACTTC.

The chain employs TRBV7-2 and TRBJ2-3; TRBD2 matches at 10 bases. CDR3 length: 15 amino acids. The V segment lost 5 bases and the J segment 7 bases; nucleotides outside the gene matches: 9. The germline CDR1 and CDR2 sequences are SGHTA and FQGNSA. In DNA form, the CDR3 reads TGTGCCAGCAGCCCACGAGCGGGGGGGCCTAATACGCAGTATTTT. It is translated as CASSPRAGGPNTQYF. Supplemented by reference TRBV7-2 and TRBJ2-3, the full variable domain reads GAGVSQSPSNKVTEKGKDVELRCDPISGHTALYWYRQSLGQGLEFLIYFQGNSAPDKSGLPSDRFSAERTGGSVSTLTIQRTQQEDSAVYLCASSPRAGGPNTQYFGPGTRLTVL.

The rearrangement uses TRBV29-1 and TRBJ1-2; D may be TRBD1 (5 bases). There are 11 residues in the CDR3. Looked up from germline, CDR1 is SQVTM and CDR2 is ANQGSEA. The V end lost 4 bases, the J end lost 6 bases, and 9 bases lay between the germline ends. The CDR3 nucleotides are TGCAGCGTTGTAGTAGGGGATGGCTACACCTTC. Translated: CSVVVGDGYTF.

The table lists this clonotype with a few counts. The rearrangement uses TRBV29-1 and TRBJ1-2, with D possibly being TRBD1 (6 bases). The CDR3 has 14 residues. The V gene lost 3 bases and the J gene lost 0 bases, with 11 bases spanning the gap. Germline V gene sequence: CDR1 SQVTM, CDR2 ANQGSEA. The CDR3 coding sequence is TGCAGCGTTGAGACAGGTCAGACTAACTATGGCTACACCTTC. Translating it yields CSVETGQTNYGYTF.

V is TRBV7-9 and J is TRBJ1-4, with a possible D match to TRBD1 (6 bases). The CDR3 spans 14 residues. V was shortened by 4 bases and J by 5 bases, with 11 bases between the two germline ends. CDR1 SEHNR and CDR2 FQNEAQ come from the germline V gene (reference sequence). The CDR3 nucleotides are TGTGCCAGCAGCTGGACAGAGAACAATGAAAAACTGTTTTTT. This codes for CASSWTENNEKLFF.

This clonotype was seen a handful of times. The chain links TRBV4-3 to TRBJ1-2; the match to TRBD1 covers 11 bases. The germline CDR1 and CDR2 sequences are LGHNA and YSLEER. The V segment lost 1 base and the J segment 7 bases; nucleotides outside the gene matches: 14. This CDR3 has 18 amino acids. CDR3 protein: CASSQVIKDRGLFRGYTF. The CDR3 nucleotides read TGCGCCAGCAGCCAAGTCATCAAGGACAGGGGGCTATTCCGTGGCTACACCTTC.

This clonotype was seen repeatedly, ten times or more. The chain links TRBV6-5 to TRBJ1-6; D gene unclear. V was trimmed by 6 bases and J by 4 bases, leaving 7 bases between them. This CDR3 has 13 residues. Germline V gene sequence: CDR1 MNHEY, CDR2 SVGAGI. The DNA for the CDR3 is TGTGCCAGCAGGGTTGAGTATAATTCACCCCTCCACTTT. It encodes CASRVEYNSPLHF.

The rearrangement uses TRBV7-2 and TRBJ2-4; 9 positions agree with TRBD2. Matching the DNA end better, TRBJ2-7 makes the J call doubtful. CDR3 length: 14 amino acids. Germline V gene data show CDR1 as SGHTA and CDR2 as FQGNSA. CDR3: CASSALGLANEQYF. Here the CDR3 DNA reads TGTGCCAGCAGCGCCCTGGGACTAGCTAACGAGCAGTACTTC.

The table lists this clonotype with many counts. In DNA form, the CDR3 reads TGCGCCAGCAGCTTGGTCGTGGAGGAGACCCAGTACTTC. It translates to CASSLVVEETQYF. The chain recombines TRBV5-1 with TRBJ2-5; D not certain. Germline CDR1 SGHRS, CDR2 YFSETQ. Between the trimmed V and J ends, which lost 0 bases and 5 bases, there was a span of 8 bases. CDR3 length: 13 residues.

The chain employs TRBV7-2 and TRBJ1-2; D remains ambiguous. The CDR3 spans 18 residues. Trimming removed 2 bases from V and 4 bases from J, with 23 bases in between. Germline lookup yields CDR1 SGHTA and CDR2 FQGNSA. CDR3 nucleotide sequence: TGTGCCAGCAGCTTAAGCAATGGAGGGATGGGGATGAGCTATGGCTACACCTTC. Encoded protein: CASSLSNGGMGMSYGYTF. The complete variable domain, with remaining parts taken from reference TRBV7-2 and TRBJ1-2, reads GAGVSQSPSNKVTEKGKDVELRCDPISGHTALYWYRQSLGQGLEFLIYFQGNSAPDKSGLPSDRFSAERTGGSVSTLTIQRTQQEDSAVYLCASSLSNGGMGMSYGYTFGSGTRLTVV.

A few counts support this clonotype. This chain links TRBV20-1 with TRBJ1-2; TRBD1 matches at 7 bases. The germline V gene has CDR1 DFQATT and CDR2 SNEGSKA (reference sequence). The CDR3 is 13 residues long. The trim removed 5 bases at V and 3 bases at J, leaving 6 bases unmatched. CDR3 in amino acids: CSASTGPYYGYTF. CDR3 in DNA: TGCAGTGCTTCGACAGGGCCCTACTATGGCTACACCTTC.